This T cell receptor (beta chain) was obtained from a study of regulatory T cells in long-lasting Graves disease. Construction of the TCR beta libraries employed iRepertoire HTBI primers in conjunction with Arm-PCR of CDR3 regions. TCRdb independently ran MiXCR on the multiplex PCR reads; one entry per CDR3 protein. The table includes around 500,000 distinct CDR3 sequences, about 16% detected once. Turning to this clonotype: It may be a read error: a sequence one base away is much more abundant.

The V gene's germline CDR1 is DFQATT and CDR2 SNEGSKA (reference sequence). The CDR3 loop spans 13 amino acids. Trimming took off 2 bases at V and 10 bases at J, with 12 bases between the two ends. Time point indicated: newly diagnosed GD, antithyroid drugs for less than 3 months. Making the TCR library involved RNA that had been extracted from PBMCs. This same sample was also taken into another study, of T cells in Graves' hyperthyroidism and ophthalmopathy.

The sequence came from a woman aged 35-60 years with Graves disease. V is TRBV20-1 and J is TRBJ1-6; D ambiguous. Sample: peripheral blood mononuclear cells (PBMCs), taken at new diagnosis, from a patient treated with antithyroid drugs. The CDR3 nucleotides are TGCAGTGCTAGACGGAACGTCATGTCACCCCTCCACTTT. Protein: CSARRNVMSPLHF.